This T cell receptor beta chain emerged from a study of blood T cell repertoires in COVID-19. V was cut by 5 bases and J by 5 bases, with 12 bases left in between. The CDR3 runs 14 residues. Germline V gives CDR1 MRHNA, CDR2 SNTAGT. This table comes from immunoSEQ multiplex PCR, and its TCRdb copy is limited to in-frame clones, with some not included. The table records more than 200,000 clones, roughly four fifths of them present only once. It was during active infection that Seattle patients were enrolled and then longitudinally followed. The specimen sequenced was peripheral blood. The chain employs TRBV6-4 and TRBJ2-2; D may be TRBD1 (5 bases). This TCR derives from a woman aged 80 or over with COVID-19, enrolled during active disease. For the CDR3, the DNA is TGTGCCAGCAGTCCCTCTCAGGGAACCGGGGAGCTGTTTTTT. It yields the protein CASSPSQGTGELFF.